Presented here are 14 T cell receptor beta chains from one specimen sequenced in a study of regulatory T cells in long-lasting Graves disease. Construction of the TCR beta libraries employed iRepertoire HTBI primers in conjunction with Arm-PCR of CDR3 regions. In TCRdb, the multiplex PCR reads were re-called with MiXCR into one record per CDR3 protein. The top ten hold 7.8% of the sample, which has 350,000 to 450,000 distinct CDR3 sequences, roughly 15% seen once. Time point described: newly diagnosed GD, antithyroid drugs for less than 3 months. PBMC RNA was the source of the TCR library. The same data also contributed to another study, on T cells in Graves' hyperthyroidism and ophthalmopathy.

The material sequenced was peripheral blood mononuclear cells (PBMCs), taken at new diagnosis, from a patient treated with antithyroid drugs. The receptors originated from a woman between 40 and 50 years old with Graves disease.

In this sample, this clonotype turned up many times. The chain uses TRBV3-1 and TRBJ1-1, with a tentative D call TRBD1 (6 bases). CDR3 size: 15 residues. The germline V gene has CDR1 LGHDT and CDR2 YNNKEL (reference sequence). Trimming left V 1 base short and J 5 bases short, with 14 bases between. The CDR3 region is CASSQVGAWVTEAFF. The CDR3 DNA reads as TGTGCCAGCAGCCAAGTGGGGGCTTGGGTAACTGAAGCTTTCTTT.

Regarding this clonotype: Since a much larger clone is just one base distant, this may be a read error. This chain uses TRBV7-2 with TRBJ1-1, with 8 bases matching TRBD1. V dropped 5 bases and J dropped 1; count of bases not matched to a gene: 3. The CDR3 extends over 14 amino acids. Germline values: CDR1 SGHTA, CDR2 FQGNSA. The CDR3 loop reads CASSKGTGNTEAFF. In DNA, the CDR3 is TGTGCCAGCAGCAAAGGGACAGGGAACACTGAAGCTTTCTTT.

This clonotype was seen at least ten times. The chain joins TRBV29-1 to TRBJ2-7; 8 bases agree with TRBD1. V was pared by 1 base and J by 9 bases, with 2 bases of the junction left unmatched. CDR3 length equals 11 residues. Germline-derived CDR1 and CDR2 are SQVTM and ANQGSEA. CDR3 sequence (DNA): TGCAGCGTTGAAGCTGGGACAGGGCAGTACTTC. It encodes CSVEAGTGQYF.

The chain joins TRBV20-1 to TRBJ2-7; 7 bases fit TRBD1. With V trimmed by 3 bases and J by 5 bases, 7 bases remained unmatched. Germline V gives CDR1 DFQATT, CDR2 SNEGSKA (reference sequence). The CDR3 contains 13 residues. The CDR3 region has the DNA TGCAGTGCTAGTCCACAGGGGCTTCACGAGCAGTACTTC. Amino acid sequence: CSASPQGLHEQYF.

This clonotype has just a few counts. This rearrangement joins TRBV7-2 to TRBJ2-7, with 9 bases aligning to TRBD2. V dropped 3 bases and J dropped 2; count of bases not matched to a gene: 8. In germline, CDR1 is SGHTA, CDR2 FQGNSA. CDR3 size: 16 residues. The CDR3 sequence: CASSFLGSGGTYEQYF. The CDR3 DNA is TGTGCCAGCAGCTTTTTGGGTAGCGGGGGAACCTACGAGCAGTACTTC.

This clonotype has at least ten counts. V is TRBV12-3 or TRBV12-4 and J is TRBJ2-1; 13 positions match TRBD2. CDR3 length: 18 amino acids. Trimming cost V 5 bases and J 0 bases; bases outside gene matches: 7. The CDR3 sequence: CASSPTSGRALSYNEQFF. Written as DNA, the CDR3 is TGTGCCAGCAGTCCTACTAGCGGGAGGGCCCTCTCCTACAATGAGCAGTTCTTC.

The table lists this clonotype with many counts. The V and J genes are TRBV28 and TRBJ1-1; 7 bases fit TRBD1. V lost 3 bases and J lost 5; bases outside the gene matches: 6. CDR1 is MDHEN, CDR2 SYDVKM, per germline. The CDR3 is 14 amino acids. CDR3 bases: TGTGCCAGCAGTTTTAAGGGGGCTTGGACTGAAGCTTTCTTT. Translation gives CASSFKGAWTEAFF.

As for this clonotype: Mismatch with germline at one junction end may stem from a read error. V gene TRBV7-9 combines with J gene TRBJ1-4; 7 nucleotides match TRBD1. Germline V gene lookup returns CDR1 SEHNR and CDR2 FQNEAQ (reference sequence). The CDR3 is 15 residues long. The CDR3 sequence: CASSSIRDSPERLFF. For the CDR3, the DNA is TGTGCCAGCAGCTCTATCCGGGACAGCCCTGAAAGACTGTTTTTT.

This clonotype was counted once. The V and J genes are TRBV28 and TRBJ1-5; the D is unclear. Trimming cost V 5 bases and J 2 bases, with 13 bases left between them. Germline V lookup: CDR1 MDHEN, CDR2 SYDVKM. This CDR3 has 15 residues. CDR3 residues: CASSPPVARNQPQHF. DNA of the CDR3: TGTGCCAGCAGTCCCCCCGTGGCTCGCAATCAGCCCCAGCATTTT. Variable domain in full (rest from reference TRBV28 and TRBJ1-5): DVKVTQSSRYLVKRTGEKVFLECVQDMDHENMFWYRQDPGLGLRLIYFSYDVKMKEKGDIPEGYSVSREKKERFSLILESASTNQTSMYLCASSPPVARNQPQHFGDGTRLSIL.

This clonotype has just a few counts. The V call is TRBV9, the J call TRBJ2-1; D is ambiguous. Germline values: CDR1 SGDLS, CDR2 YYNGEE. The CDR3 extends over 16 amino acids. V shed 4 bases and J shed 0 bases, with 14 bases lying between them. The CDR3 DNA follows: TGTGCCAGCAGCCCAACCGGCGGTCGCTCCTACAATGAGCAGTTCTTC. Its protein is CASSPTGGRSYNEQFF.

This clonotype showed up many times. J is TRBJ1-5 and V is TRBV7-3; possibly TRBD1 for D (5 bases). The V gene's germline CDR1 is SGHTA and CDR2 FQGTGA. The V gene lost 5 bases and the J gene lost 4 bases, with 12 bases spanning the gap. The CDR3 loop spans 14 amino acids. CDR3 in amino acids: CASSRRVGNQPQHF. CDR3 sequence (DNA): TGTGCCAGCAGCCGCAGGGTAGGAAATCAGCCCCAGCATTTT.

About this clonotype: A read error may be the cause here, since a much bigger clone is one base away. This chain links TRBV7-9 with TRBJ1-3, with D possibly TRBD1 on 6 matching bases. This CDR3 spans 16 amino acids. Germline V gives CDR1 SEHNR, CDR2 FQNEAQ (reference sequence). DNA for the CDR3: TGTGCCAGCAGCTCCCACCTGGGCAGGGGTGGAAACACCTTATATTTT. It specifies CASSSHLGRGGNTLYF.

In this sample, this clonotype turned up many times. The gene calls are TRBV20-1 and TRBJ1-2; no reliable D call. Germline loops: CDR1 DFQATT, CDR2 SNEGSKA (reference sequence). This CDR3 is built from 13 residues. Trimming stripped 3 bases from V and 0 bases from J, with 8 bases between. Written as DNA, the CDR3 is TGCAGTGCTAGTGGTGGAACTAACTATGGCTACACCTTC. This translates into CSASGGTNYGYTF.

There are many counts of this clonotype. This CDR3 is CAWSVMDTGELFF. CDR3 DNA sequence: TGTGCCTGGAGTGTGATGGACACCGGGGAGCTGTTTTTT. The V and J genes are TRBV30 and TRBJ2-2; D not certain. The CDR3 totals 13 residues. CDR1 is GTSNPN, CDR2 SVGIG, per germline (reference sequence). V was trimmed by 0 bases and J by 3 bases, leaving 5 bases between them. The variable domain in full, with the rest retrieved from reference TRBV30 and TRBJ2-2, is SQTIHQWPATLVQPVGSPLSLECTVEGTSNPNLYWYRQAAGRGLQLLFYSVGIGQISSEVPQNLSASRPQDRQFILSSKKLLLSDSGFYLCAWSVMDTGELFFGEGSRLTVL.